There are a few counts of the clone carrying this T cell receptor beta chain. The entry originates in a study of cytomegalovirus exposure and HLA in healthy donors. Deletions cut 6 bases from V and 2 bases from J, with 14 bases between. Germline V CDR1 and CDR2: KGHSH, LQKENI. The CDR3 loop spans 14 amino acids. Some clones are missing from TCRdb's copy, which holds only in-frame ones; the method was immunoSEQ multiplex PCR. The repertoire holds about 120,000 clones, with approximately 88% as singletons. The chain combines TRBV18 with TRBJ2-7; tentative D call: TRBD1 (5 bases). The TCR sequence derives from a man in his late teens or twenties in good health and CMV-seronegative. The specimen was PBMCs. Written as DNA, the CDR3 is TGTGCCAGCTCTACCTCCAGGACAACCTACGAGCAGTACTTC. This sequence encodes CASSTSRTTYEQYF.